This T cell receptor (beta chain) comes out of a study of metastatic and nonmetastatic thyroid tumors (TCRdb year 2020). With regard to the full study: The researchers compared repertoires between peripheral blood samples and tumor or nodule tissue samples from patients with malignant or benign thyroid disease.

None of the patients had been given any treatment before thyroid surgery. Using T-cell receptor beta sequencing, the study looked back at clinical samples from patients collected from the early 2010s to the late 2010s. Paper-wide results and their limitations: TCR beta diversity was reported as significantly higher in malignant tumors than in benign nodules, in both blood and tumor samples.

Concerning this clone: What antigen it recognizes has not been identified. No base qualities exist here, and no much larger clone lies one base off it.

Libraries were built with PCR. The sample was run on an Illumina HiSeq 4000. High-throughput sequencing was used to profile the CDR3 region of the TCR beta-chain in every patient. On the study's bioinformatics: A classifier to discriminate distant-metastatic papillary thyroid cancer patients was built from CDR3 differences across clinicopathological groups. The Shannon index was used to assess repertoire diversity, and the Morisita-Horn index was used to assess tumor-blood repertoire similarity. Clones were called with MiXCR by TCRdb after fastp trimmed the public reads at Q25, and only in-frame beta chains were retained. TCRdb's processing, not the authors', yielded these V and J calls. This sample gives about 24,000 clones in total; 15% to 20% of them show up just once. About 4.6% of the sample rests with the top ten. CDR1 and CDR2 are drawn from the germline V gene (reference sequence): SGHNT, YYREEE. Germline trimming amounts to 3 bases on V and 1 base on J, with 3 as the count of junction bases outside the gene matches. Measured from the cysteine to the phenylalanine, the CDR3 is 15 residues long. Kept here is only the CDR3 DNA, which spans 45 bases and is read in frame from base 1.

This clonotype originated in a male donor with papillary thyroid cancer or a benign thyroid nodule (not recorded which). Some clones in this sample may be carry-over from other donors' samples. This receptor chain uses TRBV5-4 and TRBJ1-5; 8 central bases correspond to TRBD1. Sequenced sample: blood. The DNA sequence follows: TGTGCCAGCAGCTCAGGACAGGGAAGCAATCAGCCCCAGCATTTT. It encodes CASSSGQGSNQPQHF.